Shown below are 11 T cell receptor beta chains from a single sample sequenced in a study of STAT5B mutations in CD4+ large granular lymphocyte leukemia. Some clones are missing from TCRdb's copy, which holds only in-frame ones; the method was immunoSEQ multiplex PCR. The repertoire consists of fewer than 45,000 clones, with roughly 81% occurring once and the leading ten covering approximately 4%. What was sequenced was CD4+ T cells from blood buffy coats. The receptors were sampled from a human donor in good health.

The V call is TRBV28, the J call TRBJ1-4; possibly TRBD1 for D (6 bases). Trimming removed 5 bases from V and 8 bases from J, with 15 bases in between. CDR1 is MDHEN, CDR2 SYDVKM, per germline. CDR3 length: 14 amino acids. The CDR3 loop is CASSPWTDAEKLFF. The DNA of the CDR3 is TGTGCCAGCAGTCCCTGGACAGACGCGGAAAAACTGTTTTTT.

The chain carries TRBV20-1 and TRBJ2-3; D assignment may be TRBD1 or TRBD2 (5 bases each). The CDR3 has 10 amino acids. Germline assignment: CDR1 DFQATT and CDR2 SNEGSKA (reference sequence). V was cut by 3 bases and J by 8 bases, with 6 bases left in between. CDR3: CSASGGTQYF. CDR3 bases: TGCAGTGCTAGTGGGGGTACGCAGTATTTT.

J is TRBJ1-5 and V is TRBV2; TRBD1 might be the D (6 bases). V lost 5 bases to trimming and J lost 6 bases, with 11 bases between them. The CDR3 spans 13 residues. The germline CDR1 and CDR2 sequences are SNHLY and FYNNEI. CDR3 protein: CASSPGVGQPQHF. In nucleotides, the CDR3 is TGTGCCAGCAGTCCAGGGGTCGGTCAGCCCCAGCATTTT. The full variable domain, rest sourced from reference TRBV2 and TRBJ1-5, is EPEVTQTPSHQVTQMGQEVILRCVPISNHLYFYWYRQILGQKVEFLVSFYNNEISEKSEIFDDQFSVERPDGSNFTLKIRSTKLEDSAMYFCASSPGVGQPQHFGDGTRLSIL.

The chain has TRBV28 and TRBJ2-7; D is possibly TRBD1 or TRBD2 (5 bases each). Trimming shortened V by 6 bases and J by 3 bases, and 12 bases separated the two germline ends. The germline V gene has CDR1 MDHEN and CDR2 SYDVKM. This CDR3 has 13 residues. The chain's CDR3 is CASRPGRNYEQYF. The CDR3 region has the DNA TGTGCCAGCAGGCCGGGACGGAACTACGAGCAGTACTTC. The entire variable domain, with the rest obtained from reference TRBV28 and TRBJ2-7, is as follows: DVKVTQSSRYLVKRTGEKVFLECVQDMDHENMFWYRQDPGLGLRLIYFSYDVKMKEKGDIPEGYSVSREKKERFSLILESASTNQTSMYLCASRPGRNYEQYFGPGTRLTVT.

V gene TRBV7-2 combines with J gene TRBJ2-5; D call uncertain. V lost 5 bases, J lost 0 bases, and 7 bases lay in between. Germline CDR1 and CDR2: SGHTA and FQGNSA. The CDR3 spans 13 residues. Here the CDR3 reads CASSGPNQETQYF. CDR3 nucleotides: TGTGCCAGCAGCGGCCCGAACCAAGAGACCCAGTACTTC.

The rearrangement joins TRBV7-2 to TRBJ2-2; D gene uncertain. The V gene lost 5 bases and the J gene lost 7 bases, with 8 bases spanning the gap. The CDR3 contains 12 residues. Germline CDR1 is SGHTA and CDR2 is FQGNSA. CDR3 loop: CASSPDIGELFF. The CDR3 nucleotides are TGTGCCAGCAGCCCAGATATCGGGGAGCTGTTTTTT.

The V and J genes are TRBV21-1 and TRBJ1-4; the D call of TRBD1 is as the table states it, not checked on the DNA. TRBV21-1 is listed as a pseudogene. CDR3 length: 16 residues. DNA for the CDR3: TGTGCCAGCAGAGGAGGACAGGGACGAAGAAATGAAAAACTGTTTTTT. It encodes CASRGGQGRRNEKLFF.

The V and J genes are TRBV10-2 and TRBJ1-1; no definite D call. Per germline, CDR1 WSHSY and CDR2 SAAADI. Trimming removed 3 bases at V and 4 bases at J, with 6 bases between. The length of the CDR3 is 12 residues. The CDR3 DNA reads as TGCGCCAGCAGTGAACCTGTCACTGAAGCTTTCTTT. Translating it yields CASSEPVTEAFF.

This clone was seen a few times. In DNA form, the CDR3 reads TGTGCCAGCAGCTTAGGACGACTAGCCCGCAACTCCTACAATGAGCAGTTCTTC. Translated, it gives CASSLGRLARNSYNEQFF. The chain carries TRBV7-6 and TRBJ2-1; 7 bases fit TRBD2. The germline V gene has CDR1 SGHVS and CDR2 FNYEAQ. The CDR3 is made up of 18 amino acids. J gave up 0 bases and V 1 base, and 9 bases lay outside the gene matches.

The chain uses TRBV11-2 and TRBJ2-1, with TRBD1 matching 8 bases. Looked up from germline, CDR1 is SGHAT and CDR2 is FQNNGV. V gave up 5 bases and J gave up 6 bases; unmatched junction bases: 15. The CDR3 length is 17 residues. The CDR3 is CASSQGWGQGAVNEQFF. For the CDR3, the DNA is TGTGCCAGCAGCCAGGGTTGGGGGCAGGGGGCGGTCAATGAGCAGTTCTTC.

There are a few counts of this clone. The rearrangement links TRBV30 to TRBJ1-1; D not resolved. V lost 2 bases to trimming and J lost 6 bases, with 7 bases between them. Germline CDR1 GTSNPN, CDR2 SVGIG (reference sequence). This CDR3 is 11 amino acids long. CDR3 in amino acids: CAWSTISEAFF. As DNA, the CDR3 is TGTGCCTGGAGTACAATCTCTGAAGCTTTCTTT.